This is a list of T cell receptor beta chains from one sample in a study of cytotoxic CD8 clonotypes in ibrutinib-treated CLL. Here immunoSEQ multiplex PCR was the method, and the copy in TCRdb shows in-frame clones only, minus some. This table holds about 160,000 clones, 84% found once. Sequencing used PBMCs, obtained after 24 months of ibrutinib treatment. Receptor source: a human donor with chronic lymphocytic leukemia. Both conserved end residues are part of each CDR3. The D gene is left open where the match is weak. The size entry is marked missing in some rows and otherwise reads once, few, many or a size class.

>TRBV27|TRBJ1-5|NA|NA
TGTGCCAGCAGTTTACAGGGGAGCAATCAGCCCCAGCATTTT
CASSLQGSNQPQHF
>TRBV7-6|TRBJ1-2|NA|TRBD1
TGTGCCAGCAGTTCCGGACAGGGGAACTATGGCTACACCTTC
CASSSGQGNYGYTF
>TRBV19|TRBJ1-5|few|TRBD1
TGTGCCAGTAGAAAGGGGGCGATGGGCAGCAATCAGCCCCAGCATTTT
CASRKGAMGSNQPQHF
>TRBV11-2|TRBJ1-6|NA|NA
TGTGCCAGCAGCTTGGTTATCAGGGAGCCCCTCCACTTT
CASSLVIREPLHF
>TRBV4-2|TRBJ2-3|NA|NA
TGTGCCAGCAGCCAAGATGTGGGGATGAGCACAGATACGCAGTATTTT
CASSQDVGMSTDTQYF
>TRBV12-1|TRBJ1-1|NA|NA
TGTGCCAGCAGCTTCAATCTGACAGGGGCCCCCACTGAAGCTTTCTTT
CASSFNLTGAPTEAFF
>TRBV11-2|TRBJ2-5|NA|NA
TGTGCCAGCAGCCCTCCTAACCAAGAGACCCAGTACTTC
CASSPPNQETQYF
>TRBV7-6|TRBJ2-2|NA|NA
TGTGCCAGCAGCCGCCAGAGCGGGTCATACACCGGGGAGCTGTTTTTT
CASSRQSGSYTGELFF
>TRBV29-1|TRBJ1-5|NA|NA
TGCAGCGTTGAGGGAGGGATCAATCAGCCCCAGCATTTT
CSVEGGINQPQHF
>TRBV7-6|TRBJ1-1|NA|TRBD1
TGTGCCAGCAGCACTCAGGGGGCGGGCTACACTGAAGCTTTCTTT
CASSTQGAGYTEAFF
>TRBV7-9|TRBJ1-2|once|NA
TGTGCCAGCAGCAGGGGGACGGCTCGTGGCTACACCTTC
CASSRGTARGYTF
>TRBV6-5|TRBJ2-1|NA|NA
TGTGCCAGCAGTTACATGGTAGCCTACAATGAGCAGTTCTTC
CASSYMVAYNEQFF
>TRBV30|TRBJ2-2|NA|TRBD2
TGTGCCTGGTTCGGGAGGAGGTACCCCCCCGGCTATAAGGGGAGAGACACCGGGGAGCTATTTTTT
CAWFGRRYPPGYKGRDTGELFF
>TRBV28|TRBJ1-5|NA|NA
TGTGCCAGCAGTTTGGTGGCTCCGTACAGCAATCAGCCCCAGCATTTT
CASSLVAPYSNQPQHF
>TRBV10-2|TRBJ2-5|NA|TRBD2
TGCGCCAGCAAAACCAGCGGGGGAGAGACCCAGTACTTC
CASKTSGGETQYF
>TRBV5-6|TRBJ1-2|NA|TRBD1
TGTGCCAGCAGCCGGTTCGGACAGGGTGATAACTATGGCTACACCTTC
CASSRFGQGDNYGYTF
>TRBV4-3|TRBJ2-7|NA|TRBD2
TGCGCCAGCAGCCGAGGACTAGCGGGGACAACCTACGAGCAGTACTTC
CASSRGLAGTTYEQYF
>TRBV6-6|TRBJ2-1|NA|TRBD2
TGTGCCAGCAGGCCAGCGGGGTACAATGAGCAGTTCTTC
CASRPAGYNEQFF
>TRBV7-2|TRBJ2-7|NA|NA
TGTGCCAGCAGCTTAGGTTATCGGGGCTCCACCTACGAGCAGTACTTC
CASSLGYRGSTYEQYF
>TRBV6-1|TRBJ2-7|NA|TRBD1
TGTGCCAGCAGTGAACAGGGGACAGGGGGAATGGGGCAGTACTTC
CASSEQGTGGMGQYF
>TRBV12-5|TRBJ2-1|NA|TRBD2
TGTGCTAGTGGTGAGGCTATAGCGGGGATTTACAATGAGCAGTTCTTC
CASGEAIAGIYNEQFF
>TRBV5-1|TRBJ1-3|NA|NA
TGCGCCAGCAGCTTGACCTCAGGGACTGGAAACACCATATATTTT
CASSLTSGTGNTIYF
>TRBV2|TRBJ1-4|NA|TRBD1
TGTGCCAGCAGTGTGCAGGGGGGCACGGGGGAACTGTTTTTT
CASSVQGGTGELFF
>TRBV27|TRBJ1-1|NA|NA
TGTGCCAGCAGTTCCGAGGGACCGAGGAACACTGAAGCTTTCTTT
CASSSEGPRNTEAFF
>TRBV28|TRBJ2-7|NA|NA
TGTGCCAGCAGTTCTCACACCCCAAGCAGCTCCTACGAGCAGTACTTC
CASSSHTPSSSYEQYF
>TRBV6-5|TRBJ1-1|NA|NA
TGTGCCAGCAGTTACTCCCAGGGAAGGAACACTGAAGCTTTCTTT
CASSYSQGRNTEAFF
>TRBV6-5|TRBJ2-7|few|NA
TGTGCCAGCAGTCGCTCCGGGGTCTACGAGCAGTACTTC
CASSRSGVYEQYF
>TRBV30|TRBJ2-1|NA|TRBD2
TGTGCCTGGAGTCGGGGGGGCTCCCTCTATGAGCAGTTCTTC
CAWSRGGSLYEQFF
>TRBV7-9|TRBJ2-3|NA|NA
TGTGCCAGCAGTTACTACCCCGACGGAAGCACAGATACGCAGTATTTT
CASSYYPDGSTDTQYF
>TRBV5-5|TRBJ1-3|NA|TRBD1
TGTGCCAGCAGCCCCCGACAGGGCCCCTCTGGAAACACCATATATTTT
CASSPRQGPSGNTIYF
>TRBV19|TRBJ1-2|once|TRBD1
TGTGCCAGTAGTATAGGTTCGACAGGGATGAGTTCTGGCTACACCTTC
CASSIGSTGMSSGYTF
>TRBV4-1|TRBJ2-1|once|NA
TGCGCCAGCAGCCAAGGGTCCGGGGACTCCTACAATGAGCAGTTCTTC
CASSQGSGDSYNEQFF
>TRBV19|TRBJ2-6|once|NA
TGTGCCAGTAGTATGTGGAGGGGGTCTGGGGCCAACGTCCTGACTTTC
CASSMWRGSGANVLTF
>TRBV21-1|TRBJ1-5|NA|NA
TGTGCCAGCAGCAAAAAAGGGTCCGTTAATCAGCCCCAGCATTTT
CASSKKGSVNQPQHF
>TRBV4-1|TRBJ2-1|NA|TRBD2
TGCGCCAGCAGCCACAGGACTAGCGGGAGTTCGGTCGACAATGAGCAGTTCTTC
CASSHRTSGSSVDNEQFF
>TRBV5-1|TRBJ2-5|NA|NA
TGCGCCAGCAGCTTGGGACAGAAAGAGACCCAGTACTTC
CASSLGQKETQYF
>TRBV5-5|TRBJ2-5|NA|NA
TGTGCCAGCAGCTTGAGTCCTCTCCAAGAGACCCAGTACTTC
CASSLSPLQETQYF
>TRBV2|TRBJ2-7|NA|NA
TGTGCCAGCACTAAGCTTGACCCAAGCTACGAGCAGTACTTC
CASTKLDPSYEQYF
>TRBV7-2|TRBJ2-2|NA|NA
TGTGCCAGCAGCCCTGGTGGGCTAGACACCGGGGAGCTGTTTTTT
CASSPGGLDTGELFF
>TRBV6-1|TRBJ2-1|NA|NA
TGTGCCAGCACCAGGCTCGTAACCGAGCAGTTCTTC
CASTRLVTEQFF
>TRBV6-1|TRBJ2-5|NA|TRBD2
TGTGCCAGCAGTGAAGCACGACTAGCGGGAGGCCTGGCGGAGACCCAGTACTTC
CASSEARLAGGLAETQYF
>TRBV29-1|TRBJ2-7|NA|NA
TGCAGCGTTCAGGGCTACGAGCAGTACTTC
CSVQGYEQYF
>TRBV7-2|TRBJ2-5|NA|TRBD2
TGTGCCAGCAGCTTACTAGGACTAGCGGATCAAGAGACCCAGTACTTC
CASSLLGLADQETQYF
>TRBV7-9|TRBJ1-5|NA|NA
TGTGCCAGCAGCTTACGGGAACAGCCCCAGCATTTT
CASSLREQPQHF
>TRBV6-1|TRBJ2-5|NA|TRBD2
TGTGCCAGCAGTGAAGGACTAGCGGGGGGGGAAGAGACCCAGTACTTC
CASSEGLAGGEETQYF
>TRBV18|TRBJ1-5|NA|NA
TGTGCCAGCTCACCATACCCGGGGGATCAGCCCCAGCATTTT
CASSPYPGDQPQHF
>TRBV19|TRBJ2-6|NA|NA
TGTGCCAGTAGTAAGGGCCTAAGCTCTGGGGCCAACGTCCTGACTTTC
CASSKGLSSGANVLTF
>TRBV6-1|TRBJ2-2|NA|TRBD1
TGTGCCAGCACTCAAGGACAGGGGAGCACCGGGGAGCTGTTTTTT
CASTQGQGSTGELFF
>TRBV19|TRBJ2-1|NA|TRBD1
TGTGCCAGTAGTGAACGGGACAGGCGCAGCTCCTACAATGAGCAGTTCTTC
CASSERDRRSSYNEQFF
>TRBV28|TRBJ2-7|NA|TRBD1
TGTGCCACTAACAGGGGGAGCTCCTACGAGCAGTACTTC
CATNRGSSYEQYF
>TRBV5-1|TRBJ2-7|few|NA
TGCGCCAGCAGCTTCACTGGCCGGGCGAAGCTTTGGCGGCAGTACTTC
CASSFTGRAKLWRQYF
>TRBV19|TRBJ2-2|few|NA
TGTGCCAGTAGTATCGGGGTAGGCACCGGGGAGCTGTTTTTT
CASSIGVGTGELFF